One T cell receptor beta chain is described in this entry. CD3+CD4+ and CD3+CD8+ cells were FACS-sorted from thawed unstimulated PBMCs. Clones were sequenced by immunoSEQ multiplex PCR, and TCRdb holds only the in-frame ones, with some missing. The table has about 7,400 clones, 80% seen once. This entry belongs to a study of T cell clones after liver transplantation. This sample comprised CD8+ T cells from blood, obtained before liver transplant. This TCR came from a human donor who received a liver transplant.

The CDR3 protein is CAISDPGTSHEQYF. DNA of the CDR3: TGTGCCATCAGTGACCCCGGGACAAGCCACGAGCAGTACTTC. J is TRBJ2-7 and V is TRBV10-3, with D possibly TRBD1 on 6 matching bases. The germline V gene encodes CDR1 ENHRY and CDR2 SYGVKD. The CDR3 sequence is 14 residues long. Trimming shortened V by 3 bases and J by 5 bases, and 14 bases separated the two germline ends.